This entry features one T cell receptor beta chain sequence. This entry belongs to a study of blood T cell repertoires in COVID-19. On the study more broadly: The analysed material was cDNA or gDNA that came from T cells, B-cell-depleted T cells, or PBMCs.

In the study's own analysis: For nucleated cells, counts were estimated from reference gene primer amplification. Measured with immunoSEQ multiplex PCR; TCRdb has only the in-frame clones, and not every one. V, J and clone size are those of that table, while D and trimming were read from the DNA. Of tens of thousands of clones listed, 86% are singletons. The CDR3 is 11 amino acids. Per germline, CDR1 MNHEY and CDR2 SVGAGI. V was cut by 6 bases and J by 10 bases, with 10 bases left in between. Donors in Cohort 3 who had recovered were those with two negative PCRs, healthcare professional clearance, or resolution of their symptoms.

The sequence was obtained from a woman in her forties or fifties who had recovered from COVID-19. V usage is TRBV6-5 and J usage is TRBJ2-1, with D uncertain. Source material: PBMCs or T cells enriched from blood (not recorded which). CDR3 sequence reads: CASRNTLEQFF. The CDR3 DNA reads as TGTGCCAGCAGAAATACCCTAGAGCAGTTCTTC.